A selection of T cell receptor beta chains follows, all from one sample in a study of Graves' ophthalmopathy and Graves' hyperthyroidism. TCRdb re-called the multiplex PCR reads with MiXCR, one entry per CDR3 protein. This table holds over 150,000 distinct CDR3 sequences, about 40% found once. Sequences were obtained from peripheral blood. The receptors come from a woman in her thirties or forties with Graves' ophthalmopathy. Each CDR3 is given with its conserved first and last residue. D genes are given only for firm matches. A clone size is listed for some rows: how often the clone was seen (once, few, many), or a class if it is expanded.

V,size,D,J,CDR3,DNA
TRBV6-2/TRBV6-3,.,.,TRBJ2-2,CAAGVLNTGELFF,TGTGCCGCTGGGGTTTTGAACACCGGGGAGCTGTTTTTT
TRBV15,.,.,TRBJ2-5,CATSSPSGMGGETQYF,TGTGCCACCAGCAGTCCGTCAGGGATGGGTGGAGAGACCCAGTACTTC
TRBV7-8,.,.,TRBJ2-5,CASSLPRQKQETQYF,TGTGCCAGCAGCTTACCCCGACAGAAGCAAGAGACCCAGTACTTC
TRBV12-3/TRBV12-4,many,.,TRBJ2-5,CASSPRGSETQYF,TGTGCCAGCAGTCCCCGGGGTTCGGAGACCCAGTACTTC
TRBV29-1,many,.,TRBJ1-1,CSVDRQMNTEAFF,TGCAGCGTTGACCGACAGATGAACACTGAAGCTTTCTTT
TRBV6-1,.,.,TRBJ1-1,CASRGLMGRTEAFF,TGTGCCAGCAGGGGGTTAATGGGGCGGACTGAAGCTTTCTTT
TRBV19,many,.,TRBJ1-1,CASSIDRFRGLNTEAFF,TGTGCCAGTAGTATAGACCGTTTCAGGGGACTGAACACTGAAGCTTTCTTT
TRBV9,.,.,TRBJ2-7,CASSVDSTYEQYF,TGTGCCAGCAGCGTAGACAGCACCTACGAGCAGTACTTC
TRBV30,.,TRBD1,TRBJ1-6,CAWEGTGYNSPLHF,TGTGCCTGGGAAGGGACAGGCTATAATTCACCCCTCCACTTT
TRBV6-2/TRBV6-3,.,TRBD1,TRBJ1-5,CASSFSPGAGGGNQPQHF,TGTGCCAGCAGTTTTTCTCCAGGGGCAGGGGGAGGAAATCAGCCCCAGCATTTT
TRBV6-5,few,.,TRBJ1-5,CASSYRQGNQPQHF,TGTGCCAGCAGTTACCGGCAGGGTAATCAGCCCCAGCATTTT
TRBV6-5,many,.,TRBJ2-7,CASSYDRGAHEQYF,TGTGCCAGCAGTTACGACCGAGGGGCTCACGAGCAGTACTTC
TRBV12-3/TRBV12-4,many,.,TRBJ1-5,CASSLGTVRQPQHF,TGTGCCAGCAGTTTAGGGACAGTCCGTCAGCCCCAGCATTTT
TRBV7-2,.,TRBD2,TRBJ2-5,CASRGLAGVETQYF,TGTGCCAGCCGGGGACTAGCGGGAGTGGAGACCCAGTACTTC
TRBV6-5,many,.,TRBJ1-6,CASSYSEGVSFNSPLHF,TGTGCCAGCAGTTACTCGGAAGGGGTTAGTTTTAATTCACCCCTCCACTTT
TRBV20-1,many,.,TRBJ1-1,CSARKNWNTEAFF,TGCAGTGCTAGAAAGAATTGGAACACTGAAGCTTTCTTT
TRBV12-3/TRBV12-4,many,.,TRBJ2-5,CASSLGWAAWSREETQYF,TGTGCCAGCAGTTTGGGTTGGGCCGCGTGGAGTAGAGAAGAGACCCAGTACTTC
TRBV6-2/TRBV6-3,.,TRBD1,TRBJ2-6,CASRDSQSSGANVLTF,TGTGCCAGCCGGGACAGTCAAAGCTCTGGGGCCAACGTCCTGACTTTC
TRBV24-1,.,.,TRBJ2-2,CATSGSANTGELFF,TGTGCCACCAGTGGCAGCGCGAACACCGGGGAGCTGTTTTTT
TRBV28,.,TRBD1,TRBJ1-2,CATREGARGYTF,TGTGCCACCAGGGAGGGGGCTCGGGGCTACACCTTC
TRBV19,.,.,TRBJ2-5,CASSIEGRGQETQYF,TGTGCCAGTAGTATAGAAGGGCGGGGACAAGAGACCCAGTACTTC
TRBV12-3/TRBV12-4,few,TRBD1,TRBJ1-2,CASRTGTGGGYTF,TGTGCCAGCAGGACCGGGACAGGGGGAGGCTACACCTTC
TRBV28,many,.,TRBJ2-7,CASSSVPDEQYF,TGTGCCAGCAGTTCGGTACCTGACGAGCAGTACTTC
TRBV30,.,.,TRBJ1-6,CAWTRDEAPLHF,TGTGCCTGGACTCGAGATGAGGCACCCCTCCACTTT
TRBV4-2,.,.,TRBJ2-7,CASSQDLGGASEEQYF,TGTGCCAGCAGCCAAGATCTGGGGGGGGCCTCGGAAGAGCAGTACTTC
TRBV6-1,.,.,TRBJ2-7,CASRPSWDEQYF,TGTGCCAGCAGGCCGTCCTGGGACGAGCAGTACTTC
TRBV30,.,.,TRBJ2-2,CAWLAGELFF,TGTGCCTGGCTAGCCGGGGAGCTGTTTTTT
TRBV5-6,many,TRBD1,TRBJ1-1,CASSGGTALNTEAFF,TGTGCCAGCAGCGGTGGGACAGCCTTGAACACTGAAGCTTTCTTT
TRBV28,many,.,TRBJ1-1,CASRASGTLNTEAFF,TGTGCCAGCAGAGCTTCCGGGACGCTGAACACTGAAGCTTTCTTT
TRBV6-2/TRBV6-3,many,.,TRBJ2-4,CASSGRDIQYF,TGTGCCAGCTCCGGGCGAGACATTCAGTACTTC
TRBV12-3/TRBV12-4,.,.,TRBJ2-5,CASSLAGSWYRTQETQYF,TGTGCCAGCAGTTTAGCCGGTAGTTGGTACCGGACCCAAGAGACCCAGTACTTC
TRBV5-5,many,.,TRBJ1-1,CASSHSGGDTEAFF,TGTGCCAGCAGTCACTCCGGGGGAGACACTGAAGCTTTCTTT
TRBV19,many,.,TRBJ1-2,CASSNSYNYGYTF,TGTGCCAGTAGTAACTCCTACAACTATGGCTACACCTTC
TRBV7-8,.,TRBD2,TRBJ2-5,CASSLVSGSAETQYF,TGTGCCAGCAGCTTAGTAAGCGGGAGTGCGGAGACCCAGTACTTC
TRBV28,many,TRBD1,TRBJ2-7,CASSSLQGGTYEQYF,TGTGCCAGCAGTTCTTTACAGGGGGGAACCTACGAGCAGTACTTC
TRBV25-1,many,TRBD1,TRBJ1-2,CASSARTGDKLWGYTF,TGTGCCAGCAGTGCCCGGACAGGGGATAAGTTATGGGGCTACACCTTC
TRBV19,many,TRBD1,TRBJ1-5,CASSIGTGALQPQHF,TGTGCCAGTAGTATAGGGACAGGGGCGCTCCAGCCCCAGCATTTT
TRBV29-1,many,.,TRBJ2-5,CRAGRTGPETQYF,TGCAGGGCCGGTCGGACGGGCCCAGAGACCCAGTACTTC
TRBV20-1,.,.,TRBJ2-7,CSARLSSYEQYF,TGCAGTGCTAGACTTTCCTCCTACGAGCAGTACTTC
TRBV19,many,TRBD1,TRBJ2-5,CASSAQGYETQYF,TGTGCCAGTAGTGCACAGGGGTACGAGACCCAGTACTTC
TRBV6-2/TRBV6-3,few,.,TRBJ1-5,CASSYLPGKGSNQPQHF,TGTGCCAGCAGTTACCTCCCTGGGAAGGGTAGCAATCAGCCCCAGCATTTT
TRBV7-2,many,TRBD1,TRBJ1-2,CASSRQGRSGYTF,TGTGCCAGCAGTCGACAGGGGCGATCTGGCTACACCTTC
TRBV30,many,.,TRBJ2-2,CAWSPTGGGELFF,TGTGCCTGGAGTCCCACAGGTGGCGGGGAGCTGTTTTTT